This T cell receptor (beta chain) was recovered during a study of control samples from healthy donors and cancer patients. The germline V gene encodes CDR1 SGHKS and CDR2 YYEKEE (reference sequence). V dropped 3 bases and J dropped 1 base, with 10 bases sitting between them. This CDR3 comprises 14 residues. Here immunoSEQ multiplex PCR was the method, and the copy in TCRdb shows in-frame clones only, minus some. The repertoire holds about 60,000 clones, over 75% seen once, with 1% to 1.5% in the top ten. The sample was PBMCs. This receptor was obtained from a woman aged 45-59 years with colorectal cancer. The V gene is TRBV5-5, the J gene TRBJ1-1; D is perhaps TRBD1 (6 bases). The CDR3 spells CASSSGQQNTEAFF. The CDR3 DNA sequence: TGTGCCAGCAGCTCCGGACAGCAGAACACTGAAGCTTTCTTT. Full variable domain (outside the CDR3, taken from reference TRBV5-5 and TRBJ1-1): DAGVTQSPTHLIKTRGQQVTLRCSPISGHKSVSWYQQVLGQGPQFIFQYYEKEERGRGNFPDRFSARQFPNYSSELNVNALLLGDSALYLCASSSGQQNTEAFFGQGTRLTVV.